This T cell receptor beta chain originates from a study of cytomegalovirus exposure and HLA in healthy donors. Study-level information: Genotyping showed 81% of some 400 donors falling in the Caucasian-associated ancestry cluster.

On this clone itself: Its antigen is currently unknown.

The PCR used 60 Vbeta and 13 Jbeta primers. Measured with immunoSEQ multiplex PCR; TCRdb has only the in-frame clones, and not every one. Reported are 95,000 to 150,000 clones; the ten largest clones contain more than 0.9%. V gave up 1 base and J gave up 7 bases, with 14 bases separating them. This CDR3 contains 14 residues. Germline CDR1 SGDLS, CDR2 YYNGEE. Study-level results: Cytomegalovirus-associated status was assigned to 150 or so TCR beta chains. Whilst most TCR sequences proved rare, a subset of public TCRs occurred across many donors.

The material sequenced was PBMCs. The chain has TRBV9 and TRBJ1-2, with D possibly being TRBD1 (5 bases). The TCR originated in a man younger than 30 in good health and CMV-seronegative. CDR3 bases: TGTGCCAGCAGCGTACTAGGGCAGGGTGGTGGCTACACCTTC. Its protein is CASSVLGQGGGYTF.